This T cell receptor (beta chain) derives from a study of glioma-infiltrating T cells (dated by TCRdb to 2015 to 2016). About the study as a whole: The low-grade gliomas were WHO grade II oligodendrogliomas or astrocytomas, while the glioblastomas were WHO grade IV tumors sampled at initial diagnosis rather than at recurrent diagnosis. Before surgery, glioma patients were given dexamethasone for six or fewer days. The sequencing target for blood libraries was about 4- to 11-fold coverage of about a million peripheral T cells. Glioma tissue, non-neoplastic brain tissue and matched peripheral blood mononuclear cells were used as sources from which TCR alpha- and beta-chain repertoires were sequenced. To measure how far tissue and blood T-cell populations diverged, each tissue-infiltrating repertoire was compared against the peripheral blood repertoire of the same patient. The paired cohort comprised three low-grade glioma patients, about eight primary glioblastoma patients and three non-glioma patients contributing non-neoplastic brain tissue. Overall results and qualifications from the work: Small numbers underpinned the group comparisons: roughly 8 glioblastoma patients, three low-grade glioma patients and three non-neoplastic patients. Patients with low tissue-blood divergence were marked by a signature set of shared blood CDR3 motifs, and this signature set was depleted in highly divergent patients. Very few CDR3 sequences were found to be shared between tissue and blood, and this scarcity was attributed to high CDR3 diversity and limited sampling. In non-neoplastic patients, VJ-independent divergence between tissue and blood fell below expectation, whereas in all gliomas, and especially in low-grade gliomas, the divergence rose above expectation.

TCR alpha and beta CDR3 regions were amplified with the iRepertoire nested amplicon-rescue multiplex PCR (arm-PCR) platform from RNA. The input for one-step reverse transcription and amplification was about 95-450 ng of either tissue mRNA or PBMC total RNA. Following bead purification, Illumina adapters were added through a secondary multiplex PCR, and the libraries were then gel-purified between 200 and 400 bp. The libraries contained internal 6-nucleotide barcodes that were used for demultiplexing. Sequencing of the libraries was done on an Illumina MiSeq using 2x220 or 2x250 nucleotide paired-end reads. As for the original processing: Paired reads were merged with FLASH 1.2.11 and aligned to the GRCh37 human genome with BWA-MEM before extracting TRA and TRB reads. V and J assignment used an IMGT-derived reference of cassette sequences and CDR3 motifs that included pseudogenes. Reads were translated in three frames, and productive CDR3s were defined as those with a C...FGXG motif and no stop codons. Unique combinations of V-J cassette pair and CDR3 amino acid sequence were defined as clonotypes. Filtering of reads was based on Hamming distance, with the threshold set by the sequence error rate of each sample in mapped regions. The raw public data were reprocessed by TCRdb itself: fastp quality trimming at Q25, MiXCR clonotype calling, in-frame beta chains only. Every entry covers one CDR3 protein and lists the most common genes and DNA from its rows. None of the V and J calls come from the authors' own analysis; TCRdb made them. The sample records fewer than 500,000 distinct CDR3 sequences, 35% to 45% of which are singletons. Jointly, the top ten make up around 12% of the sample.

Immediately after resection, surgical brain or tumor specimens were cryofrozen in liquid nitrogen, and peripheral blood cells were collected at the same time. CDR1 and CDR2 are read off the germline V gene (reference sequence) as MNHEY and SMNVEV. The CDR3 holds 16 amino acids from the cysteine to the phenylalanine. Only CDR3 DNA is held: 48 bases, read in frame from base 1. Germline trimming amounts to 6 bases on V and 0 bases on J, with 5 as the count of junction bases outside the gene matches. A word on this clonotype: Its antigen remains undetermined. Base qualities are not recorded, but no much larger clone differs from it by a single base.

The sequencing input was glioma tissue, nonneoplastic brain tissue, or PBMCs (not recorded which). This receptor was identified in a human donor with low-grade glioma or glioblastoma, undergoing nonglioma brain surgery, or in good health (not recorded which). This sequence uses TRBV27 and TRBJ2-1; TRBD2 fits 10 bases in the junction. CDR3 sequence: CASRTLAGGSYNEQFF. The base sequence is TGTGCCAGCAGAACCTTAGCGGGAGGCTCCTACAATGAGCAGTTCTTC.